This is a list of T cell receptor beta chains from one sample in a study of shared clonotypes between healthy human individuals. This table comes from immunoSEQ multiplex PCR, and its TCRdb copy is limited to in-frame clones, with some not included. The sample lists about 1 million clones, under 80% occurring once. The sequencing input was memory CD4+ T cells sorted from blood. Receptors originate from a young man in good health. The CDR3 runs from the conserved cysteine through the conserved F or W. Fields, in order: D gene, V gene, clone size, J gene, CDR3 protein, CDR3 DNA. The D gene is left open where the match is weak. Where a row states a size, it is once, few, many or the class of an expanded clone; other rows omit it.

NA	TRBV6-1	NA	TRBJ2-7	CASSGRWPTYEQYF	TGTGCCAGCAGCGGTCGGTGGCCGACCTACGAGCAGTACTTC
NA	TRBV19	once	TRBJ2-3	CASSSTGGTDTQYF	TGTGCCAGTAGTTCTACAGGAGGGACAGATACGCAGTATTTT
NA	TRBV4-3	NA	TRBJ2-7	CASSQDGVGSSYEQYF	TGCGCCAGCAGCCAAGATGGGGTCGGGAGCTCCTACGAGCAGTACTTC
TRBD1	TRBV6-5	NA	TRBJ1-5	CASSTGGWQPQHF	TGTGCCAGCAGTACAGGGGGATGGCAGCCCCAGCATTTT
NA	TRBV28	few	TRBJ1-5	CASSLGSQPQHF	TGTGCCAGCAGTTTAGGGTCACAGCCCCAGCATTTT
NA	TRBV7-2	NA	TRBJ2-3	CASSIDGPTDTQYF	TGTGCCAGCAGCATAGACGGACCCACAGATACGCAGTATTTT
TRBD1	TRBV11-2	NA	TRBJ2-7	CASSLNRGGEQYF	TGTGCCAGCAGCCTGAACAGGGGTGGGGAGCAGTACTTC
NA	TRBV5-1	once	TRBJ2-3	CASSPGLSTDTQYF	TGCGCCAGCAGCCCCGGACTTAGCACAGATACGCAGTATTTT
NA	TRBV7-9	NA	TRBJ1-5	CASSLATGLGNQPQHF	TGTGCCAGCAGCTTAGCGACAGGCCTCGGCAATCAGCCCCAGCATTTT
NA	TRBV19	NA	TRBJ2-3	CASSVRGTDTQYF	TGTGCCAGTAGTGTCAGGGGCACAGATACGCAGTATTTT
NA	TRBV2	NA	TRBJ2-3	CASSEAIGLSTDTQYF	TGTGCCAGCAGTGAAGCAATAGGGCTAAGCACAGATACGCAGTATTTT
NA	TRBV2	NA	TRBJ2-2	CASSEIQANTGELFF	TGTGCCAGCAGTGAAATACAGGCTAACACCGGGGAGCTGTTTTTT
TRBD1	TRBV18	NA	TRBJ1-4	CASSPRDRLNNEKLFF	TGTGCCAGCTCACCCAGGGACAGACTTAATAATGAAAAACTGTTTTTT
NA	TRBV30	NA	TRBJ2-7	CAWSETSEQYF	TGTGCCTGGAGTGAAACGTCCGAGCAGTACTTC
NA	TRBV12-5	NA	TRBJ2-7	CASGLVGQNYEQYF	TGTGCTAGTGGTTTGGTAGGACAGAACTACGAGCAGTACTTC
NA	TRBV2	NA	TRBJ2-7	CASSLGKAPTYEQYF	TGTGCCAGCAGTCTTGGCAAGGCACCAACCTACGAGCAGTACTTC
NA	TRBV2	NA	TRBJ2-4	CASSADRLLAKNIQYF	TGTGCCAGCAGTGCAGACAGGCTCCTAGCCAAAAACATTCAGTACTTC
NA	TRBV9	NA	TRBJ2-4	CASSDRQRHIQYF	TGTGCCAGCAGCGATCGACAGCGGCACATTCAGTACTTC
NA	TRBV21-1	NA	TRBJ1-1	CASNQLDWNTEAFF	TGTGCCAGCAACCAGCTTGACTGGAACACTGAAGCTTTCTTT
NA	TRBV6-1	NA	TRBJ2-1	CASSEQYNEQFF	TGTGCCAGCAGTGAACAGTACAATGAGCAGTTCTTC
NA	TRBV6-1	once	TRBJ2-7	CASSEWGSSYEQYF	TGTGCCAGCAGTGAATGGGGAAGCTCCTACGAGCAGTACTTC
NA	TRBV19	NA	TRBJ1-6	CASSTPGRNSPLHF	TGTGCCAGTAGTACCCCGGGACGAAATTCACCCCTCCACTTT
NA	TRBV2	NA	TRBJ1-5	CASSDRVLSAQPQHF	TGTGCCAGCAGCGATCGGGTACTGAGCGCGCAGCCCCAGCATTTT
NA	TRBV27	NA	TRBJ1-1	CASRKQGRAFF	TGTGCCAGCAGGAAACAGGGTCGAGCTTTCTTT
NA	TRBV29-1	NA	TRBJ1-4	CSVKPISATNEKLFF	TGCAGCGTTAAACCAATATCGGCAACTAATGAAAAACTGTTTTTT
TRBD1	TRBV2	NA	TRBJ1-1	CASREGQGLNTEAFF	TGTGCCAGCAGAGAGGGACAGGGGTTGAACACTGAAGCTTTCTTT
TRBD1	TRBV6-6	many	TRBJ1-3	CASSPTGAGNTIYF	TGTGCCAGCAGCCCAACAGGGGCAGGAAACACCATATATTTT
NA	TRBV7-9	NA	TRBJ2-7	CASSLDQRSGEQYF	TGTGCCAGCAGCTTAGACCAGCGGTCGGGGGAGCAGTACTTC
NA	TRBV19	NA	TRBJ1-5	CASSNQMTENSNQPQHF	TGTGCCAGTAGTAATCAAATGACAGAAAATAGCAATCAGCCCCAGCATTTT
NA	TRBV28	few	TRBJ1-6	CASGNLNSPLHF	TGTGCCAGCGGCAACCTTAATTCACCCCTCCACTTT
TRBD1	TRBV6-1	NA	TRBJ2-7	CASTARDRSWEQYF	TGTGCCAGCACCGCAAGGGACAGGTCCTGGGAGCAGTACTTC
NA	TRBV7-9	once	TRBJ2-3	CASSLPTSADTQYF	TGTGCCAGCAGCTTACCTACCTCCGCAGATACGCAGTATTTT
NA	TRBV11-2	NA	TRBJ1-4	CASSPGGSTNEKLFF	TGTGCCAGCAGCCCTGGAGGGTCAACTAATGAAAAACTGTTTTTT
NA	TRBV4-3	NA	TRBJ1-6	CASSQEGRSSYNSPLHF	TGCGCCAGCAGCCAAGAGGGGCGGAGCTCCTATAATTCACCCCTCCACTTT
NA	TRBV10-1	few	TRBJ1-6	CASSESRSGNSPLHF	TGCGCCAGCAGTGAGTCAAGATCCGGGAATTCACCCCTCCACTTT
NA	TRBV30	NA	TRBJ1-3	CAWGNSGNTIYF	TGTGCCTGGGGAAACTCTGGAAACACCATATATTTT
TRBD1	TRBV6-5	NA	TRBJ2-7	CASSYGQGAYEQYF	TGTGCCAGCAGTTACGGGCAGGGGGCCTACGAGCAGTACTTC
NA	TRBV7-9	NA	TRBJ1-1	CASSPAGRNTEAFF	TGTGCCAGCAGCCCCGCAGGGAGGAACACTGAAGCTTTCTTT
TRBD1	TRBV5-1	NA	TRBJ1-3	CASSPTPEGASGNTIYF	TGCGCCAGCAGCCCTACCCCCGAGGGGGCCTCTGGAAACACCATATATTTT
NA	TRBV12-5	few	TRBJ2-3	CASGLSRDTQYF	TGTGCTAGTGGTCTGAGTAGGGATACGCAGTATTTT
NA	TRBV6-6	once	TRBJ2-7	CASSDPGETYEQYF	TGTGCCAGCAGTGATCCGGGGGAAACCTACGAGCAGTACTTC
TRBD2	TRBV7-2	NA	TRBJ2-3	CASSLEGSGRGSDTQYF	TGTGCCAGCAGCTTAGAGGGTAGCGGGAGAGGATCAGATACGCAGTATTTT
NA	TRBV6-5	NA	TRBJ1-2	CASSRLGGKGYTF	TGTGCCAGCAGTCGATTGGGGGGCAAGGGCTACACCTTC
NA	TRBV5-1	NA	TRBJ2-2	CASSSGTGELFF	TGCGCCAGCAGCTCGGGAACCGGGGAGCTGTTTTTT